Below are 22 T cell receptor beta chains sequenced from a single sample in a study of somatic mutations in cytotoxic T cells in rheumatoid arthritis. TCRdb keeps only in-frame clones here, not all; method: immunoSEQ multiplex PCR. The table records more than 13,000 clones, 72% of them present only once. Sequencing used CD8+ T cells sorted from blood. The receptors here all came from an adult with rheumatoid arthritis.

The CDR3 DNA is TGTGCCAGCAGTTACTCTGGGACAGGGGGACAGCCCCAGCATTTT. It codes for CASSYSGTGGQPQHF. The V gene is TRBV6-5, the J gene TRBJ1-5, with 11 bases lining up with TRBD1. Germline V gene lookup returns CDR1 MNHEY and CDR2 SVGAGI. The CDR3 runs 15 residues. V was clipped by 0 bases and J by 7 bases; unmatched bases: 2.

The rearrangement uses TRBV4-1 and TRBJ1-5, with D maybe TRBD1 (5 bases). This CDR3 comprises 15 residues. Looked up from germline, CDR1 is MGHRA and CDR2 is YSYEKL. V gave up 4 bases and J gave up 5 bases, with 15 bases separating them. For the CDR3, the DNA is TGCGCCAGCAGCCTAGGGCCCGGAGGGGATCAGCCCCAGCATTTT. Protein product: CASSLGPGGDQPQHF.

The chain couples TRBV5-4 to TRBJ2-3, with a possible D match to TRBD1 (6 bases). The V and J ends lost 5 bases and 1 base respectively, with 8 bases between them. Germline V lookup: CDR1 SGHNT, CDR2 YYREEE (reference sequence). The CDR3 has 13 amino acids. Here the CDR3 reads CASRGAGTDTQYF. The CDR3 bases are TGTGCCAGCAGGGGGGCTGGCACAGATACGCAGTATTTT.

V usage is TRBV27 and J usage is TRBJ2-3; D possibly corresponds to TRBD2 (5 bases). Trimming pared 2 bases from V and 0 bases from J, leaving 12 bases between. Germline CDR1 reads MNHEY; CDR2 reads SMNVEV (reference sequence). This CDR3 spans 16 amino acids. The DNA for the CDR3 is TGTGCCAGCAGTTTAGGGAAACCGGGGAGCACAGATACGCAGTATTTT. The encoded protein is CASSLGKPGSTDTQYF.

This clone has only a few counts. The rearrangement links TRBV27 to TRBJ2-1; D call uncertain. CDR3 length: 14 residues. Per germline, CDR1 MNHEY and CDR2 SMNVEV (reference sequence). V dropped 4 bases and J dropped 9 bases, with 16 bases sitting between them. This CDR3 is CASSYTSLSAEQFF. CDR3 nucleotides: TGTGCCAGCAGTTATACCTCTCTATCGGCTGAGCAGTTCTTC.

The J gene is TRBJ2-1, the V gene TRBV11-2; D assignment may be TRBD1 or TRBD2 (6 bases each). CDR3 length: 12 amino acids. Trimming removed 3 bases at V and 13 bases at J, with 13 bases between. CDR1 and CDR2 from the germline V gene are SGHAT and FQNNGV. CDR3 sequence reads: CASSLRSGAQFF. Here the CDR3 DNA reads TGTGCCAGCAGCTTGAGGTCGGGGGCCCAGTTCTTC.

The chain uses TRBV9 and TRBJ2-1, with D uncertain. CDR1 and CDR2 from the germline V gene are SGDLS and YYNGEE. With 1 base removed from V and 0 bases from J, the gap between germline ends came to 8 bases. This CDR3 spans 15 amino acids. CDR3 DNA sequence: TGTGCCAGCAGCGTACCAGGCGGCTCCTACAATGAGCAGTTCTTC. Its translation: CASSVPGGSYNEQFF.

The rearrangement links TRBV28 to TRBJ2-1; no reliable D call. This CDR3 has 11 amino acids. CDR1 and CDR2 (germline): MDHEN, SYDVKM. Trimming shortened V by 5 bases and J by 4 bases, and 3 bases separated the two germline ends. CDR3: CASSPYNEQFF. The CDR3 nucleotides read TGTGCCAGCAGTCCGTACAATGAGCAGTTCTTC.

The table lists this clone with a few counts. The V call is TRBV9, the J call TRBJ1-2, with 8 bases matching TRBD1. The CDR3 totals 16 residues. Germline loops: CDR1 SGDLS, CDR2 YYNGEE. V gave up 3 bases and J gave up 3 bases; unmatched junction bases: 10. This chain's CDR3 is CASSAPSQGADYGYTF. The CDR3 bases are TGTGCCAGCAGCGCGCCATCGCAGGGGGCGGACTATGGCTACACCTTC.

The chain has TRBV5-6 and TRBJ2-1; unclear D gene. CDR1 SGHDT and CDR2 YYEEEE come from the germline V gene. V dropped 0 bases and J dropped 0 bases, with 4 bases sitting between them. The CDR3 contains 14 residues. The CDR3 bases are TGTGCCAGCAGCTTGGGTGACTCCTACAATGAGCAGTTCTTC. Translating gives CASSLGDSYNEQFF.

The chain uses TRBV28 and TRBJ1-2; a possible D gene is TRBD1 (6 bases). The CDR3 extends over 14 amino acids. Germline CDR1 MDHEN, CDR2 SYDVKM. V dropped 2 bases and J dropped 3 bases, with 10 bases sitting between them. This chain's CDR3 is CASSLRTADYGYTF. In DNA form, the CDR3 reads TGTGCCAGCAGTTTACGGACAGCCGACTATGGCTACACCTTC.

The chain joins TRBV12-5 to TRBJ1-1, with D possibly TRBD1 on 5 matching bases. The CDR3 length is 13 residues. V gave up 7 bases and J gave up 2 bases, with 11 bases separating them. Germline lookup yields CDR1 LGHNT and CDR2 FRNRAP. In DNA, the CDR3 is TGTGCTAGTGCCTTGACAGATAACACTGAAGCTTTCTTT. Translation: CASALTDNTEAFF.

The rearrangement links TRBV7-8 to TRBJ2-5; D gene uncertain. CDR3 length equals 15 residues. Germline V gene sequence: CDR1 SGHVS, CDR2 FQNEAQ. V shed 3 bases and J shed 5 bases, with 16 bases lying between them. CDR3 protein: CASSLGPQITETQYF. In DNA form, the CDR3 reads TGTGCCAGCAGCTTGGGTCCACAGATAACGGAGACCCAGTACTTC.

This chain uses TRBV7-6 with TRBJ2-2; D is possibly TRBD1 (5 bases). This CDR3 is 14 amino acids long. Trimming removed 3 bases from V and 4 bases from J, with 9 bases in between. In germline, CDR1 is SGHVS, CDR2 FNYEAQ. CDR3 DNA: TGTGCCAGCAGCTTTGACAGAAGCACCGGGGAGCTGTTTTTT. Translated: CASSFDRSTGELFF.

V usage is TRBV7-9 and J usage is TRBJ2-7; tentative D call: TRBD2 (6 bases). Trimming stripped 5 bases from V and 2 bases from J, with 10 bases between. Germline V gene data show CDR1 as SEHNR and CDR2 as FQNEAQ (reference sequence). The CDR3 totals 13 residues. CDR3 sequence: CASSQGGAYEQYF. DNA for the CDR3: TGTGCCAGCAGCCAAGGAGGGGCCTACGAGCAGTACTTC. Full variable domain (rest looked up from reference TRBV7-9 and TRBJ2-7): DTGVSQNPRHKITKRGQNVTFRCDPISEHNRLYWYRQTLGQGPEFLTYFQNEAQLEKSRLLSDRFSAERPKGSFSTLEIQRTEQGDSAMYLCASSQGGAYEQYFGPGTRLTVT.

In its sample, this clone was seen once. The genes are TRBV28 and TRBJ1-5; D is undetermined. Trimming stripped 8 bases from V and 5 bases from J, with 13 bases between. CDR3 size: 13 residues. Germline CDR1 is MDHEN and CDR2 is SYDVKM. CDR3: CASAEGWDQPQHF. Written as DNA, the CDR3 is TGTGCCAGCGCGGAAGGGTGGGATCAGCCCCAGCATTTT.

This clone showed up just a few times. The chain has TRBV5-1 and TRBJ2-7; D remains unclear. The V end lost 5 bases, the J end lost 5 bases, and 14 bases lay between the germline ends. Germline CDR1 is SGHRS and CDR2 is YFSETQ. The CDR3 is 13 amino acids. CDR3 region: CASSTAPLDEQYF. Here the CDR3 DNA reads TGCGCCAGCAGTACAGCCCCTCTGGACGAGCAGTACTTC.

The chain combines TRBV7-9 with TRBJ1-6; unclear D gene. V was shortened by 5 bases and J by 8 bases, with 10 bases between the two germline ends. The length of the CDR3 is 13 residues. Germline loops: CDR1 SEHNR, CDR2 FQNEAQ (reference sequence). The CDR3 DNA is TGTGCCAGCAGCCCCGGAGTAGATTCACCCCTCCACTTT. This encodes CASSPGVDSPLHF. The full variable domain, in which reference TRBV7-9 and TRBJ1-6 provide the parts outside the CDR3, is DTGVSQNPRHKITKRGQNVTFRCDPISEHNRLYWYRQTLGQGPEFLTYFQNEAQLEKSRLLSDRFSAERPKGSFSTLEIQRTEQGDSAMYLCASSPGVDSPLHFGNGTRLTVT.

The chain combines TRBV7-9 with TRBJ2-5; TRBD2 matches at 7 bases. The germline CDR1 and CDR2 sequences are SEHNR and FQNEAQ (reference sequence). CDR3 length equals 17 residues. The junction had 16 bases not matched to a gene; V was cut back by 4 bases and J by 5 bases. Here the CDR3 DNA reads TGTGCCAGCAGCTCCCGTGCGGGAGAGGTCGGTAGGGAGACCCAGTACTTC. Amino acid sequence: CASSSRAGEVGRETQYF.

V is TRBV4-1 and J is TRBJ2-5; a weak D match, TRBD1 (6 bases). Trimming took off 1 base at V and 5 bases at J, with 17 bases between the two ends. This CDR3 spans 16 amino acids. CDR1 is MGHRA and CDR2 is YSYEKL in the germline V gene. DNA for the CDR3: TGCGCCAGCAGCCAAGGTCGCGGACAGCTGGCGGAGACCCAGTACTTC. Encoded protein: CASSQGRGQLAETQYF.

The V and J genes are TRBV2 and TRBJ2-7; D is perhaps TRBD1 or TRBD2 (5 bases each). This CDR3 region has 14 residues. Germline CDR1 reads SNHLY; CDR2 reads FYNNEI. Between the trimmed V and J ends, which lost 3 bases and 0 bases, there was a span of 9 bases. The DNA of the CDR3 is TGTGCCAGCAGTGAGGGACCGAACTCCTACGAGCAGTACTTC. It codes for CASSEGPNSYEQYF.

As DNA, the CDR3 is TGTGCCAGCAGTTTTTTGACAGGTCTAAGGCCGCAGTATTTT. Protein product: CASSFLTGLRPQYF. The chain is built from TRBV6-5 and TRBJ2-3, with D perhaps TRBD1 (6 bases). From germline, CDR1 is MNHEY and CDR2 SVGAGI. Trimming stripped 4 bases from V and 10 bases from J, with 18 bases between. The CDR3 totals 14 residues.